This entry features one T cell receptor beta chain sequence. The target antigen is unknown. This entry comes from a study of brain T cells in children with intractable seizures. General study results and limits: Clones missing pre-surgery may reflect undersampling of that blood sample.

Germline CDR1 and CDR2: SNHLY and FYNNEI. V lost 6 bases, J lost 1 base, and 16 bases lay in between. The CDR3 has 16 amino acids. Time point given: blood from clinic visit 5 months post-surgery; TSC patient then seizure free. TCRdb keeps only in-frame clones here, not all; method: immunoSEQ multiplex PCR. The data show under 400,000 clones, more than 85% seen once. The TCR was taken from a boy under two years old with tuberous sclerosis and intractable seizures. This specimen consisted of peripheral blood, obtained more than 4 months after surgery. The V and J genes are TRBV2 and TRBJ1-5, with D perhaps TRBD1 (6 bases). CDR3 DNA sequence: TGTGCCAGCAGGCCCGACAGGCCCCCGAGCAATCAGCCCCAGCATTTT. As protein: CASRPDRPPSNQPQHF.